The 25 T cell receptor beta chains below all came from one sample that was sequenced in a study of T-cell memory formation after mild COVID-19. TCRdb independently ran MiXCR on the 5' RACE reads; one entry per CDR3 protein. The sample has 250,000 to 400,000 distinct CDR3 sequences, roughly an eighth seen once. The sequencing input was PBMCs or a T cell subset sorted from them (not recorded which). The receptors originated from a man between 18 and 29 years old who had mild COVID-19 (a few samples of this study predate the infection). Cell type and time point are not known.

In its sample, this clonotype was seen a few times. The gene calls are TRBV7-6 and TRBJ2-3, with D tentatively TRBD2 (5 bases). This CDR3 has 16 residues. V lost 2 bases and J lost 2, with 14 bases in between. Germline CDR1 SGHVS, CDR2 FNYEAQ. CDR3 residues: CASSLMGSANTDTQYF. Here the CDR3 DNA reads TGTGCCAGCAGCTTAATGGGTAGCGCGAACACAGATACGCAGTATTTT.

The chain combines TRBV12-3 or TRBV12-4 with TRBJ2-5; possible D gene TRBD1, 6 bases. V lost 2 bases and J 9 bases, leaving 13 bases between the germline ends. The CDR3 is 13 amino acids. CDR3: CASSLNGQTAQYF. CDR3 nucleotide sequence: TGTGCCAGCAGTTTAAATGGACAGACGGCCCAGTACTTC.

V usage is TRBV7-3 and J usage is TRBJ2-1; D is possibly TRBD1 (5 bases). The germline V and J ends were trimmed by 5 bases and 7 bases, with 15 bases remaining between them. Germline V CDR1 and CDR2: SGHTA, FQGTGA. The CDR3 extends over 14 amino acids. The CDR3 loop reads CASSRGLSYNEQFF. The CDR3 DNA reads as TGTGCCAGCAGCAGGGGCTTAAGTTATAATGAGCAGTTCTTC.

The V gene is TRBV6-5, the J gene TRBJ2-3; the match to TRBD1 covers 9 bases. The CDR3 sequence is 14 residues long. J lost 6 bases, V lost 4 bases, and 5 bases had no gene match. Germline CDR1 reads MNHEY; CDR2 reads SVGAGI. CDR3 sequence reads: CASSLQGAIDTQYF. The CDR3 DNA reads as TGTGCCAGCAGTTTACAGGGGGCAATTGATACGCAGTATTTT.

This chain joins TRBV6-2 or TRBV6-3 and TRBJ2-4; perhaps TRBD1 as D (5 bases). With 2 bases removed from V and 4 bases from J, the gap between germline ends came to 9 bases. The CDR3 consists of 14 residues. Germline CDR1 reads MNHEY; CDR2 reads SVGEGT. The CDR3 region has the DNA TGTGCCAGCAGTTACGCTGGACATAAAAACATTCAGTACTTC. This gives the protein CASSYAGHKNIQYF.

This clonotype was picked up a small number of times. At one end the junction does not follow the germline gene, possibly because of a read error. This chain uses TRBV7-9 with TRBJ2-7; maybe TRBD1 (6 bases). CDR1 and CDR2 (germline): SEHNR, FQNEAQ (reference sequence). The CDR3 extends over 11 amino acids. CDR3 nucleotides: TGTGCCAGCAGCTCACGACAGGTCGGGATTTTC. This codes for CASSSRQVGIF.

The rearrangement uses TRBV4-2 and TRBJ2-3, with 12 nucleotides matching TRBD2. CDR1 is LGHNA and CDR2 is YNFKEQ in the germline V gene. The CDR3 spans 16 residues. V lost 4 bases to trimming and J lost 4 bases; unmatched junction nucleotides: 6. CDR3 in amino acids: CASSPLASGGADTQYF. The CDR3, as DNA: TGTGCCAGCAGCCCCCTGGCTAGCGGGGGGGCAGATACGCAGTATTTT.

The rearrangement links TRBV7-2 to TRBJ2-3; TRBD1 or TRBD2 may be the D gene (5 bases each). The V gene's germline CDR1 is SGHTA and CDR2 FQGNSA. The CDR3 totals 16 residues. Trimming removed 1 base from V and 1 base from J, with 12 bases in between. Written as DNA, the CDR3 is TGTGCCAGCAGCTTAGGCCGGGGCCGGGGCACAGATACGCAGTATTTT. It yields the protein CASSLGRGRGTDTQYF.

The V gene is TRBV7-9, the J gene TRBJ2-1; 7 positions match TRBD1. CDR1 is SEHNR and CDR2 is FQNEAQ in the germline V gene (reference sequence). The CDR3 is 12 residues long. V dropped 5 bases and J dropped 13; count of bases not matched to a gene: 8. The CDR3 DNA reads TGTGCCAGCAGCACAAGGGACAGCAATCAGTTCTTC. Translation gives CASSTRDSNQFF.

The table lists this clonotype with many counts. The J gene is TRBJ1-5, the V gene TRBV11-2; D might be TRBD1 (5 bases). V lost 5 bases to trimming and J lost 4 bases, with 9 bases between them. Germline lookup yields CDR1 SGHAT and CDR2 FQNNGV. The CDR3 runs to 13 residues. The CDR3 DNA sequence: TGTGCCAGCAGCCTGGACACTAATCAGCCCCAGCATTTT. It is translated as CASSLDTNQPQHF.

This sequence joins TRBV19 and TRBJ1-1; no definite D call. CDR1 is LNHDA, CDR2 SQIVND, per germline (reference sequence). This CDR3 spans 15 amino acids. Trimming pared 4 bases from V and 1 base from J, leaving 13 bases between. This CDR3 reads CASSNPATGNTEAFF. CDR3 DNA sequence: TGTGCCAGTAGTAACCCCGCGACGGGGAACACTGAAGCTTTCTTT.

V gene TRBV6-2 or TRBV6-3 combines with J gene TRBJ1-1; 10 bases fit TRBD1. The CDR3 is made up of 14 amino acids. Trimming cost V 6 bases and J 5 bases; bases outside gene matches: 6. The germline V gene encodes CDR1 MNHEY and CDR2 SVGEGT. The DNA for the CDR3 is TGTGCCAGCAGATTCCTGGACAGGGGGACTGAAGCTTTCTTT. Translated: CASRFLDRGTEAFF.

This clonotype was seen only a few times. This chain joins TRBV6-2 or TRBV6-3 and TRBJ1-6, with D maybe TRBD1 (5 bases). CDR1 and CDR2 from the germline V gene are MNHEY and SVGEGT. The CDR3 loop spans 17 amino acids. V was trimmed by 0 bases and J by 0 bases, leaving 9 bases between them. This CDR3 reads CASSYSPGSSYNSPLHF. The CDR3 DNA reads TGTGCCAGCAGTTACTCGCCAGGGAGCTCCTATAATTCACCCCTCCACTTT.

This clonotype appeared a few times. The V gene is TRBV18, the J gene TRBJ1-2; D is unclear. CDR3 size: 12 residues. Germline CDR1 and CDR2: KGHSH and LQKENI. Trimming cost V 3 bases and J 7 bases, with 9 bases left between them. The CDR3 loop reads CASSPSSGGYTF. The CDR3 region has the DNA TGTGCCAGCTCACCCAGCAGCGGTGGCTACACCTTC.

The V and J genes are TRBV4-3 and TRBJ1-4; TRBD1 matches 12 bases. The CDR3 is made up of 17 amino acids. Trimming at V came to 3 bases and at J to 8 bases, leaving 10 bases not matched to a gene. Germline CDR1 is LGHNA and CDR2 is YSLEER. The CDR3 DNA follows: TGCGCCAGCAGCCAGGGGGACAGGGGGCTTGAAGGCGAAAAACTGTTTTTT. It encodes CASSQGDRGLEGEKLFF.

The V gene is TRBV6-5, the J gene TRBJ1-1, with TRBD1 matching 7 bases. J gave up 3 bases and V 5 bases, and 6 bases lay outside the gene matches. In germline, CDR1 is MNHEY, CDR2 SVGAGI. CDR3 length: 14 amino acids. The CDR3 DNA reads TGTGCCAGCAGTACCAGGGGGGGATACACTGAAGCTTTCTTT. Residues: CASSTRGGYTEAFF.

This clonotype has only a few counts. The V call is TRBV5-1, the J call TRBJ2-2, with 7 bases lining up with TRBD2. The J segment lost 1 base and the V segment lost 10 bases, leaving 4 bases of the junction unmatched. Germline CDR1 SGHRS, CDR2 YFSETQ. The CDR3 is 13 amino acids. The CDR3 loop is CAAGDENTGELFF. DNA of the CDR3: TGCGCCGCGGGGGACGAGAACACCGGGGAGCTGTTTTTT.

At least ten counts were recorded for this clonotype. The chain recombines TRBV7-6 with TRBJ2-5; no clear D gene. Germline V CDR1 and CDR2: SGHVS, FNYEAQ. Trimming stripped 4 bases from V and 2 bases from J, with 11 bases between. The CDR3 consists of 14 residues. The CDR3 sequence: CASSYSGSQETQYF. The CDR3 coding sequence is TGTGCCAGCAGCTACTCAGGATCACAAGAGACCCAGTACTTC.

The chain is built from TRBV6-5 and TRBJ2-3, with D perhaps assigned TRBD1 or TRBD2 (5 bases each). Germline V gives CDR1 MNHEY, CDR2 SVGAGI. Trimming removed 8 bases at V and 6 bases at J, with 24 bases between. This CDR3 has 16 amino acids. CDR3 DNA: TGTGCCAGCGCTCCGGAGGCCCCGCAGGGTGAGGATACGCAGTATTTT. Amino acids: CASAPEAPQGEDTQYF.

This clonotype was detected only a few times. The chain joins TRBV15 to TRBJ2-7; D is perhaps TRBD1 (6 bases). CDR3 length: 15 amino acids. The germline gives CDR1 LNHNV, CDR2 YYDKDF (reference sequence). Trimming cost V 6 bases and J 4 bases, with 19 bases left between them. This CDR3 is CATSLGRTAGYEQYV. The CDR3 DNA follows: TGTGCCACCAGTTTGGGTCGGACAGCCGGTTACGAGCAGTACGTC.

The genes are TRBV6-5 and TRBJ1-2; D unresolved. From germline, CDR1 is MNHEY and CDR2 SVGAGI. The CDR3 runs 13 residues. V was clipped by 6 bases and J by 6 bases, with 14 bases between them. The chain's CDR3 is CASRETAQDGYTF. Written as DNA, the CDR3 is TGTGCCAGCAGAGAAACAGCGCAGGATGGCTACACCTTC.

This chain joins TRBV5-1 and TRBJ1-1, with a possible D match to TRBD1 (5 bases). This CDR3 has 14 residues. The ends were cut back, 6 bases at V and 1 base at J, with 13 bases in the middle. The V gene's germline CDR1 is SGHRS and CDR2 YFSETQ. CDR3: CASNWGGQNTEAFF. Written as DNA, the CDR3 is TGCGCCAGCAACTGGGGCGGGCAGAACACTGAAGCTTTCTTT.

The chain joins TRBV20-1 to TRBJ2-2; no firm D call. CDR1 and CDR2 (germline): DFQATT, SNEGSKA (reference sequence). V was clipped by 7 bases and J by 5 bases, with 11 bases between them. The CDR3 runs 12 residues. The CDR3 region has the DNA TGCAGTGTCCTGAGTGTGACCGGGGAGCTGTTTTTT. This encodes CSVLSVTGELFF.

This clonotype was seen only a few times. The chain joins TRBV6-5 to TRBJ2-7, with D possibly TRBD1 on 5 matching bases. The V gene lost 2 bases and the J gene lost 3 bases, with 8 bases spanning the gap. Germline CDR1 is MNHEY and CDR2 is SVGAGI. This CDR3 comprises 13 residues. CDR3 DNA: TGTGCCAGCAGTTACAGGGGTGACTACGAGCAGTACTTC. Translated: CASSYRGDYEQYF.

Remarks on this clonotype: Since no conserved phenylalanine or tryptophan closes the CDR3, a read error is the likely cause. This chain joins TRBV20-1 and TRBJ2-7, with D perhaps matching TRBD1 (6 bases). V gave up 3 bases and J gave up 2 bases, with 11 bases separating them. The CDR3 runs 13 residues. Germline V gene sequence: CDR1 DFQATT, CDR2 SNEGSKA (reference sequence). CDR3 sequence reads: CSARDSLTYEQYL. The CDR3 DNA follows: TGCAGTGCTAGGGACAGCTTGACCTACGAGCAGTACTTA.